These 22 T cell receptor beta chains share one sample of origin, sequenced in a study of blood T cell repertoires in COVID-19. TCRdb's copy holds only in-frame clones and misses some; the assay was immunoSEQ multiplex PCR. This sample carries hundreds of thousands of clones, 88% of them seen once, and the ten largest clones take 2% to 2.5%. Sample: PBMCs or T cells enriched from blood (not recorded which). All receptors derive from a woman in her sixties or seventies in a cohort exposed to, infected with or recovered from COVID-19 (not recorded which).

This chain joins TRBV29-1 and TRBJ1-2, with 10 bases that match TRBD1. J lost 8 bases, V lost 6 bases, and 9 bases had no gene match. Germline loops: CDR1 SQVTM, CDR2 ANQGSEA. The CDR3 totals 13 residues. CDR3 sequence reads: CSVGTGDRRGYTF. CDR3 sequence (DNA): TGCAGCGTAGGGACAGGGGATCGTCGGGGCTACACCTTC.

This clone turned up a few times. This sequence joins TRBV2 and TRBJ2-7; 13 positions agree with TRBD2. Germline V gene data show CDR1 as SNHLY and CDR2 as FYNNEI. The length of the CDR3 is 14 residues. Unmatched junction bases numbered 5, after V lost 8 bases and J lost 4 bases. The CDR3 sequence is CASRGTSGKYEQYF. CDR3 DNA sequence: TGTGCCAGCCGTGGGACTAGCGGGAAATACGAGCAGTACTTC.

V is TRBV4-2 and J is TRBJ2-5, with TRBD2 identical over 14 bases. The J segment lost 1 base and the V segment lost 1 base, leaving 2 bases of the junction unmatched. CDR1 is LGHNA and CDR2 is YNFKEQ in the germline V gene. The CDR3 is 17 amino acids. The CDR3 sequence: CASSQGLAGGSQETQYF. In nucleotides, the CDR3 is TGTGCCAGCAGCCAAGGACTAGCGGGAGGGAGCCAAGAGACCCAGTACTTC.

J is TRBJ2-2 and V is TRBV24-1; D gene ambiguous. This CDR3 has 15 residues. Per germline, CDR1 KGHDR and CDR2 SFDVKD. Trimming cost V 4 bases and J 6 bases, with 14 bases left between them. The CDR3 is CATSEPGWIPGELFF. CDR3 coding DNA: TGTGCCACCAGTGAGCCAGGTTGGATTCCCGGGGAGCTGTTTTTT.

The chain carries TRBV19 and TRBJ2-1; D is possibly TRBD2 (5 bases). The CDR3 contains 17 residues. Trimming removed 6 bases from V and 0 bases from J, with 18 bases in between. In germline, CDR1 is LNHDA, CDR2 SQIVND (reference sequence). The CDR3, as DNA: TGTGCCAGTAGGCCGGGTTCAGCGGTCAGCTCCTACAATGAGCAGTTCTTC. Protein: CASRPGSAVSSYNEQFF.

The chain carries TRBV5-6 and TRBJ2-1; TRBD1 matches at 10 bases. In germline, CDR1 is SGHDT, CDR2 YYEEEE. This CDR3 has 15 residues. Trimming at V came to 0 bases and at J to 6 bases, leaving 3 bases not matched to a gene. The CDR3 region is CASSLDWTGGNEQFF. The CDR3 bases are TGTGCCAGCAGCTTGGACTGGACAGGGGGCAATGAGCAGTTCTTC.

V and J are TRBV11-2 and TRBJ2-4, with no clear D. Per germline, CDR1 SGHAT and CDR2 FQNNGV. Trimming cost V 0 bases and J 0 bases, with 15 bases left between them. This CDR3 spans 18 amino acids. Here the CDR3 reads CASSLDLPSPLAKNIQYF. The CDR3 nucleotides read TGTGCCAGCAGCTTAGATCTACCGTCGCCCCTAGCCAAAAACATTCAGTACTTC.

The CDR3 DNA reads as TGTGCCAGCAGCCGTGGGCCTAATGAAAAACTGTTTTTT. This codes for CASSRGPNEKLFF. The chain has TRBV6-2 or TRBV6-3 and TRBJ1-4; D gene uncertain. Germline-derived CDR1 and CDR2 are MNHEY and SVGEGT. Trimming shortened V by 6 bases and J by 3 bases, and 8 bases separated the two germline ends. CDR3 length: 13 amino acids.

This CDR3 reads CASSSRTSGADTQYF. In nucleotides, the CDR3 is TGTGCCAGCAGCTCACGGACTAGCGGAGCAGATACGCAGTATTTT. The gene calls are TRBV7-2 and TRBJ2-3; 10 nucleotides match TRBD2. CDR3 size: 15 residues. Germline values: CDR1 SGHTA, CDR2 FQGNSA. V lost 4 bases, J lost 4 bases, and 5 bases stayed unmatched.

This chain connects TRBV19 to TRBJ2-7, with 7 bases lining up with TRBD2. Germline-derived CDR1 and CDR2 are LNHDA and SQIVND (reference sequence). The CDR3 is 15 amino acids. After removal of 2 bases from V and 3 bases from J, the junction contained 7 bases not matched to a gene. CDR3 protein: CASSISLADNYEQYF. The CDR3, as DNA: TGTGCCAGTAGTATAAGCCTAGCGGACAACTACGAGCAGTACTTC.

The chain carries TRBV27 and TRBJ2-2, with TRBD1 matching over 10 bases. After removal of 5 bases from V and 2 bases from J, the junction contained 8 bases not matched to a gene. The CDR3 is 17 amino acids. Germline V gives CDR1 MNHEY, CDR2 SMNVEV (reference sequence). The CDR3 sequence: CASSHSGTGVNTGELFF. DNA of the CDR3: TGTGCCAGCAGTCATTCCGGGACAGGGGTAAACACCGGGGAGCTGTTTTTT.

The chain is built from TRBV6-2 or TRBV6-3 and TRBJ1-4, with a tentative D call TRBD1 (5 bases). Germline V gene data show CDR1 as MNHEY and CDR2 as SVGEGT. Trimming took 6 bases from V and 4 from J, leaving 18 bases between them. The CDR3 extends over 16 amino acids. The CDR3 sequence is CASSPTRGRINEKLFF. For the CDR3, the DNA is TGTGCCAGCAGCCCTACAAGGGGCAGGATTAATGAAAAACTGTTTTTT.

The chain recombines TRBV5-1 with TRBJ1-2, with 7 bases matching TRBD1. This CDR3 has 14 residues. V lost 2 bases to trimming and J lost 8 bases; unmatched junction nucleotides: 9. The germline V gene has CDR1 SGHRS and CDR2 YFSETQ. The CDR3 DNA is TGCGCCAGCAGCTTTAAGACAGGGAAGGACGGCTACACCTTC. This codes for CASSFKTGKDGYTF.

The V gene is TRBV10-3, the J gene TRBJ2-5; 10 bases are a match to TRBD1. There are 13 residues in the CDR3. The germline gives CDR1 ENHRY, CDR2 SYGVKD. The junction had 4 bases not matched to a gene; V was cut back by 8 bases and J by 4 bases. CDR3 sequence reads: CAIAGQGIETQYF. The DNA for the CDR3 is TGTGCCATCGCGGGACAGGGGATAGAGACCCAGTACTTC.

The rearrangement joins TRBV5-1 to TRBJ2-3; weak D call: TRBD2 (6 bases). The ends were cut back, 1 base at V and 11 bases at J, with 20 bases in the middle. Per the germline V gene, CDR1 is SGHRS and CDR2 is YFSETQ. The CDR3 loop spans 15 amino acids. CDR3 sequence (DNA): TGCGCCAGCAGCTTGAATACGGGAGAGGTCTGGGAGCAGTATTTT. Amino acid sequence: CASSLNTGEVWEQYF. The whole variable domain, filled in from reference TRBV5-1 and TRBJ2-3, reads KAGVTQTPRYLIKTRGQQVTLSCSPISGHRSVSWYQQTPGQGLQFLFEYFSETQRNKGNFPGRFSGRQFSNSRSEMNVSTLELGDSALYLCASSLNTGEVWEQYFGPGTRLTVL.

This chain uses TRBV7-9 with TRBJ2-3, with 7 nucleotides matching TRBD1. V was clipped by 5 bases and J by 5 bases; unmatched bases: 10. Germline lookup yields CDR1 SEHNR and CDR2 FQNEAQ (reference sequence). The CDR3 is made up of 15 amino acids. The CDR3 DNA reads as TGTGCCAGCAGCCCCCCCAGGGGGATTATAGATACGCAGTATTTT. Translated: CASSPPRGIIDTQYF. The full variable domain, in which reference TRBV7-9 and TRBJ2-3 provide the parts outside the CDR3, is DTGVSQNPRHKITKRGQNVTFRCDPISEHNRLYWYRQTLGQGPEFLTYFQNEAQLEKSRLLSDRFSAERPKGSFSTLEIQRTEQGDSAMYLCASSPPRGIIDTQYFGPGTRLTVL.

This clone was seen only once. The rearrangement uses TRBV2 and TRBJ1-3; tentative D call: TRBD1 (5 bases). The CDR3 loop spans 14 amino acids. Per the germline V gene, CDR1 is SNHLY and CDR2 is FYNNEI. Deletions cut 6 bases from V and 8 bases from J, with 17 bases between. DNA for the CDR3: TGTGCCAGCAGCGTGACAGCGTATCTGGACACCATATATTTT. This gives the protein CASSVTAYLDTIYF.

The V gene is TRBV7-2, the J gene TRBJ2-5; possibly TRBD1 for D (7 bases). V lost 4 bases to trimming and J lost 5 bases, with 14 bases between them. The CDR3 runs 14 residues. The V gene's germline CDR1 is SGHTA and CDR2 FQGNSA. The CDR3 protein is CASSYRGGYETQYF. For the CDR3, the DNA is TGTGCCAGCAGCTACAGGGGAGGTTATGAGACCCAGTACTTC.

The chain recombines TRBV3-1 (or the pseudogene TRBV3-2) with TRBJ2-2; D remains unclear. The CDR3 is made up of 15 amino acids. Germline CDR1 and CDR2: LGHDT and YNNKEL (reference sequence). Trimming took off 1 base at V and 2 bases at J, with 8 bases between the two ends. The CDR3 DNA reads as TGTGCCAGCAGCCAAGTTTACACAAACACCGGGGAGCTGTTTTTT. It specifies CASSQVYTNTGELFF.

V is TRBV2 and J is TRBJ2-5; tentatively, D is TRBD2 (6 bases). CDR3 size: 14 residues. With 7 bases removed from V and 3 bases from J, the gap between germline ends came to 15 bases. Germline V gene lookup returns CDR1 SNHLY and CDR2 FYNNEI. Here the CDR3 reads CASNLAGYEETQYF. The CDR3, as DNA: TGTGCCAGCAACCTCGCGGGGTACGAAGAGACCCAGTACTTC.

The genes are TRBV2 and TRBJ2-1; D might be TRBD2 (5 bases). Germline loops: CDR1 SNHLY, CDR2 FYNNEI. The V and J ends lost 3 bases and 12 bases respectively, with 15 bases between them. The CDR3 consists of 13 residues. The chain's CDR3 is CASSEALGRGQFF. CDR3 DNA sequence: TGTGCCAGCAGTGAGGCCCTAGGGAGAGGGCAGTTCTTC.

V usage is TRBV6-5 and J usage is TRBJ2-7, with 10 bases that match TRBD2. This CDR3 comprises 13 residues. CDR1 and CDR2 (germline): MNHEY, SVGAGI. V shed 5 bases and J 3 bases; nucleotides not matched to a gene: 1. The CDR3 is CASSPSGGYEQYF. The CDR3 bases are TGTGCCAGCAGTCCTAGCGGGGGCTACGAGCAGTACTTC.